This record concerns one T cell receptor (beta chain) sequence. V was pared by 4 bases and J by 1 base, with 4 bases of the junction left unmatched. CDR1 and CDR2 from the germline V gene are SGHTA and FQGNSA. The CDR3 sequence is 15 residues long. This record comes from a study of OX40 agonist ivuxolimab in advanced cancers. Turning to the study itself: The drug used for patients, ivuxolimab, was an agonistic anti-OX40 (CD134) antibody.

The table came from immunoSEQ multiplex PCR; TCRdb's copy has only in-frame clones and leaves some out. The sample has about 53,000 clones, over 75% seen once. Source: CD4+ or CD8+ T cells sorted from blood, taken in a trial of the OX40 agonist ivuxolimab. The J gene is TRBJ1-5, the V gene TRBV7-2; TRBD1 aligns across 7 bases. This TCR came from an adult with an advanced solid tumor such as melanoma, head and neck, liver or kidney cancer. DNA of the CDR3: TGTGCCAGCAGCTCCTACAGGGGAAGCAATCAGCCCCAGCATTTT. Translated, it gives CASSSYRGSNQPQHF.